The 11 T cell receptor beta chains presented below share a single source sample, sequenced in a study of blood T cells in healthy people across ages (dated by TCRdb to between 2014 and 2017). Libraries were made using 5' RACE. Instrument used: Illumina HiSeq 2500. A second PCR of about 6 to 12 cycles was run with a J-beta primer mix and a sample-barcoded 5' primer. Through fastp at Q25 and MiXCR, TCRdb rebuilt clones from the public reads, retaining in-frame beta chains. Every distinct CDR3 protein forms one entry, paired with its most common genes and DNA. This sample comprises about 680,000 distinct CDR3 sequences, roughly 49% of them detected only once. The ten largest clones take up around 32% of the sample. Sequencing was done on a sample of blood. Receptors were obtained from a woman aged 55 to 70 in good health.

This clonotype has at least ten counts. The chain employs TRBV20-1 and TRBJ2-3, with 14 positions matching TRBD2. CDR1 and CDR2 (germline): DFQATT, SNEGSKA (reference sequence). This CDR3 has 13 amino acids. CDR3 sequence reads: CSPGTSGRDTQYF. The CDR3 region has the DNA TGCAGCCCTGGGACTAGCGGGAGAGATACGCAGTATTTT.

The CDR3 nucleotides read TGCAGTGCGCGGGGACTTCAGATGGGCTATAATTCACCCCTCCACTTT. Protein: CSARGLQMGYNSPLHF. The chain recombines TRBV20-1 with TRBJ1-6; D is perhaps TRBD1 (5 bases). The CDR3 loop spans 16 amino acids. The V gene's germline CDR1 is DFQATT and CDR2 SNEGSKA (reference sequence). V lost 6 bases, J lost 3 bases, and 18 bases lay in between.

This chain uses TRBV28 with TRBJ2-1; D not resolved. Germline V gene sequence: CDR1 MDHEN, CDR2 SYDVKM. This CDR3 is built from 12 residues. Between the trimmed V and J ends, which lost 3 bases and 10 bases, there was a span of 10 bases. As DNA, the CDR3 is TGTGCCAGCAGTTTCACTCTAAAGGAGCAGTTCTTC. Amino acids: CASSFTLKEQFF. Full variable domain (rest looked up from reference TRBV28 and TRBJ2-1): DVKVTQSSRYLVKRTGEKVFLECVQDMDHENMFWYRQDPGLGLRLIYFSYDVKMKEKGDIPEGYSVSREKKERFSLILESASTNQTSMYLCASSFTLKEQFFGPGTRLTVL.

The V and J genes are TRBV5-1 and TRBJ2-1; 7 bases align to TRBD2. The J call may be mistaken, given a closer DNA end match to TRBJ2-7. The CDR3 length is 15 residues. CDR1 SGHRS and CDR2 YFSETQ come from the germline V gene. The CDR3 sequence is CASCLAGASYNEQYF. DNA for the CDR3: TGCGCCAGCTGTCTGGCGGGAGCGTCCTACAATGAGCAGTACTTC.

V gene TRBV20-1 combines with J gene TRBJ2-2; 9 positions match TRBD2. This CDR3 region has 12 residues. Looked up from germline, CDR1 is DFQATT and CDR2 is SNEGSKA (reference sequence). Here the CDR3 reads CRALAGTGELFF. Written as DNA, the CDR3 is TGCAGAGCCCTAGCGGGGACCGGGGAGCTGTTTTTT.

V is TRBV20-1 and J is TRBJ2-3; D uncertain. V shed 6 bases and J shed 3 bases, with 13 bases lying between them. Germline CDR1 is DFQATT and CDR2 is SNEGSKA (reference sequence). This CDR3 is built from 13 residues. CDR3 sequence: CSAHYGLTDTQYF. The CDR3 DNA is TGCAGTGCCCACTATGGGTTGACAGATACGCAGTATTTT.

V gene TRBV7-2 combines with J gene TRBJ2-3; 8 nucleotides align to TRBD1. CDR1 SGHTA and CDR2 FQGNSA come from the germline V gene. The CDR3 loop spans 16 amino acids. V shed 3 bases and J 4 bases; nucleotides not matched to a gene: 9. Here the CDR3 DNA reads TGTGCCAGCAGCTTCCCGGGACAGGTCGGCCCAGATACGCAGTATTTT. Its translation is CASSFPGQVGPDTQYF.

A word on this clonotype: This may arise from a read error, as a much more abundant clone is one base away. The chain recombines TRBV28 with TRBJ2-7; D call uncertain. V dropped 4 bases and J dropped 7 bases, with 20 bases sitting between them. The CDR3 runs 15 residues. Per the germline V gene, CDR1 is MDHEN and CDR2 is SYDVKM. Written as DNA, the CDR3 is TGTGCCAGCAGTTGGACCGACATCCTCAGTAGGGAGCAGTACTTC. Translated: CASSWTDILSREQYF.

CDR3 DNA sequence: TGTGCCAGCAGCTCCATACAGGGGTACCAAGAGACCCAGTACTTC. Protein product: CASSSIQGYQETQYF. The chain is built from TRBV7-3 and TRBJ2-5; 7 nucleotides line up with TRBD1. The CDR3 sequence is 15 residues long. Germline loops: CDR1 SGHTA, CDR2 FQGTGA. With 4 bases clipped from V and 0 bases from J, the junction kept 5 bases outside the gene matches.

In this sample, this clonotype turned up a few times. The V call is TRBV7-2, the J call TRBJ2-5, with 7 bases lining up with TRBD1. TRBJ2-7 explains the end of the DNA better; the J call may be wrong. Germline CDR1 and CDR2: SGHTA and FQGNSA. The CDR3 totals 13 residues. For the CDR3, the DNA is TGTGCCAGCAGCCAACAACAGGGGAGCGAGCAGTACTTC. This sequence encodes CASSQQQGSEQYF.

The J gene is TRBJ2-7, the V gene TRBV7-2; either TRBD1 or TRBD2 may supply D (6 bases each). Trimming removed 3 bases at V and 4 bases at J, with 13 bases between. Germline CDR1 reads SGHTA; CDR2 reads FQGNSA. The CDR3 extends over 14 amino acids. CDR3 bases: TGTGCCAGCAGCTTCTGGGGGGCGGGGTACGAGCAGTACTTC. Protein product: CASSFWGAGYEQYF.